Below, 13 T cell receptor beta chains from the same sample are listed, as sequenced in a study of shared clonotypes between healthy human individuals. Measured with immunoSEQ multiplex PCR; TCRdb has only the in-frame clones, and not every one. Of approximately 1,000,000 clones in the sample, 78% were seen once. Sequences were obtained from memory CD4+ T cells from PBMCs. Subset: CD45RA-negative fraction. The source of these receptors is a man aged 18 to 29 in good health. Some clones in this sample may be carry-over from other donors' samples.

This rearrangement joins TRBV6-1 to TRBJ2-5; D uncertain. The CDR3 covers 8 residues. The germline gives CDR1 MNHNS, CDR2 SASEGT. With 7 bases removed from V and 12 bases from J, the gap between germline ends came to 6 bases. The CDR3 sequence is CASTNEYF. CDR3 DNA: TGTGCCAGCACCAACGAGTACTTC.

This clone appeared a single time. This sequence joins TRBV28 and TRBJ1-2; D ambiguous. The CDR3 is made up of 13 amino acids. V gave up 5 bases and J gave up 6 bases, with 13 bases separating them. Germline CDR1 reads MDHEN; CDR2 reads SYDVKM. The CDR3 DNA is TGTGCCAGCAGTCCGGCCGGGGATGATGGCTACACCTTC. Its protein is CASSPAGDDGYTF.

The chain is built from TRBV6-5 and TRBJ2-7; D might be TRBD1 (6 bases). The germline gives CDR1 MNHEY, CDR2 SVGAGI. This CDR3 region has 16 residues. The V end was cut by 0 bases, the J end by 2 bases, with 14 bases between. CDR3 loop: CASSYSGQGQTYEQYF. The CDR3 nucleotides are TGTGCCAGCAGTTACTCAGGCCAGGGACAAACCTACGAGCAGTACTTC.

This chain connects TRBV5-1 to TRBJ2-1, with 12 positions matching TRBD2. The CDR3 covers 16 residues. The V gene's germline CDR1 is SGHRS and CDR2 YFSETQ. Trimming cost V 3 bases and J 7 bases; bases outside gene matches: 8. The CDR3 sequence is CASSSSGRAVGNEQFF. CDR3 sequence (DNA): TGCGCCAGCAGCTCTAGCGGGAGGGCCGTTGGGAATGAGCAGTTCTTC.

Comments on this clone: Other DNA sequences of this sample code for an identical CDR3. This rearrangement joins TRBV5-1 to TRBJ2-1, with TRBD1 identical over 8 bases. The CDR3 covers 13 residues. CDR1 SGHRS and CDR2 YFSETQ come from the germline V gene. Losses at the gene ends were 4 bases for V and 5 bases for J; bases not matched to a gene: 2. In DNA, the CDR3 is TGCGCCAGCAGCCGGACAGGGAACAATGAGCAGTTCTTC. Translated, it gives CASSRTGNNEQFF.

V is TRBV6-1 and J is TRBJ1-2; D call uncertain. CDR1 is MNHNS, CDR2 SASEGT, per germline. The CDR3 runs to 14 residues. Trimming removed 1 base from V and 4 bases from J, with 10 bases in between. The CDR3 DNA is TGTGCCAGCAGTGAAGGGTTTTCGCTCTATGGCTACACCTTC. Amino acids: CASSEGFSLYGYTF.

The CDR3 DNA reads TGTGCCAGCAGTTTGCAAGGATCTGCATACTCCTACAATGAGCAGTTCTTC. Protein: CASSLQGSAYSYNEQFF. The chain uses TRBV5-6 and TRBJ2-1; no clear D. V lost 5 bases to trimming and J lost 0 bases, with 18 bases between them. Germline CDR1 and CDR2: SGHDT and YYEEEE. The CDR3 extends over 17 amino acids.

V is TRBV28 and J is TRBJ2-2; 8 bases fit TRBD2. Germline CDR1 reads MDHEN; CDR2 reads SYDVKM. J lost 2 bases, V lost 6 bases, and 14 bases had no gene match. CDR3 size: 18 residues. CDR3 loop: CASSPILGGRSNTGELFF. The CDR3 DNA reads TGTGCCAGCAGCCCCATTTTAGGCGGGAGGTCTAACACCGGGGAGCTGTTTTTT.

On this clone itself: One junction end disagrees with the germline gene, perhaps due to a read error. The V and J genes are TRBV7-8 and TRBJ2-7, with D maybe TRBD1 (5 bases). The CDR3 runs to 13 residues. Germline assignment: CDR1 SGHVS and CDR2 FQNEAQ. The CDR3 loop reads CASSLGGGPGVDF. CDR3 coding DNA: TGTGCCAGCAGCTTAGGGGGCGGACCCGGAGTAGACTTC.

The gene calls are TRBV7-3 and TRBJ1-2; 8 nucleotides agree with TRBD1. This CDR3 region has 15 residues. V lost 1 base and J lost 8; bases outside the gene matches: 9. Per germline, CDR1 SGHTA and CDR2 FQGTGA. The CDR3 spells CASSLNPGTGYGYTF. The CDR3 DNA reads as TGTGCCAGCAGCTTAAATCCCGGGACAGGTTACGGCTACACCTTC. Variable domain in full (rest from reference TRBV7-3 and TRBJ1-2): GAGVSQTPSNKVTEKGKYVELRCDPISGHTALYWYRQSLGQGPEFLIYFQGTGAADDSGLPNDRFFAVRPEGSVSTLKIQRTERGDSAVYLCASSLNPGTGYGYTFGSGTRLTVV.

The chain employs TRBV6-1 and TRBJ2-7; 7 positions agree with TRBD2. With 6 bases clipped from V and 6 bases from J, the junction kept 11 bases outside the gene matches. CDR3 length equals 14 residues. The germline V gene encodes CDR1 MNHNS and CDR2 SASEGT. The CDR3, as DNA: TGTGCCAGCAGGCCCGGGGGGTCACAAGGCGAGCAGTACTTC. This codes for CASRPGGSQGEQYF.

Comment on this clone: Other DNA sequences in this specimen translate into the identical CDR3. CDR3 DNA sequence: TGTGCCAGCAGCTTAGACTCAAACACTGAAGCTTTCTTT. Translating gives CASSLDSNTEAFF. The genes are TRBV11-2 and TRBJ1-1; the D is unclear. V was pared by 0 bases and J by 2 bases, with 4 bases between. This CDR3 comprises 13 residues. Germline lookup yields CDR1 SGHAT and CDR2 FQNNGV.

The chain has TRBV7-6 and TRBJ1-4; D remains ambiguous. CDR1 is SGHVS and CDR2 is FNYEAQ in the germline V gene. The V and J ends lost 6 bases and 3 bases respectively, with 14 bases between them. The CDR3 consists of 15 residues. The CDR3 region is CASSSPIHSNEKLFF. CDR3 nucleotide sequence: TGTGCCAGCAGTTCGCCCATCCACTCTAATGAAAAACTGTTTTTT.